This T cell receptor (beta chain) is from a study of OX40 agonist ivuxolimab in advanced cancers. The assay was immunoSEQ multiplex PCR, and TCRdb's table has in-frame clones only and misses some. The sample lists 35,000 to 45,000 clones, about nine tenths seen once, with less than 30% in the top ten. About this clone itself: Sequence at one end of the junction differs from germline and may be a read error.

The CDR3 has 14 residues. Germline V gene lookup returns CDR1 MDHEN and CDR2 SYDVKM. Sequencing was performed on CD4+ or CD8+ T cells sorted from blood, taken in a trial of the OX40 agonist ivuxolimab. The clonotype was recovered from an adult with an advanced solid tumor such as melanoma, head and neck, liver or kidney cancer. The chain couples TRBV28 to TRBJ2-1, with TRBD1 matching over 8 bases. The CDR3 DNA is TGTGCCAGCAGTTTAGATAGATGGCCGGGGACAGGTATCTTC. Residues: CASSLDRWPGTGIF.